This T cell receptor beta chain was recovered during a study of T-cell reconstitution after alpha-beta-depleted transplantation in children. The CDR3 consists of 15 residues. Germline V gene data show CDR1 as SNHLY and CDR2 as FYNNEI. V shed 8 bases, J shed 7 bases, and the junction held 8 bases outside the gene matches. This sample's TCRbeta library carried unique molecular identifier barcodes. TCRdb re-called the PCR reads with MiXCR, one entry per CDR3 protein. The data contain hundreds of thousands of distinct CDR3 sequences, roughly 13% of them singletons. Source: PBMCs, taken before TCRalphabeta/CD19-depleted stem cell transplant. The chain links TRBV2 to TRBJ2-1, with TRBD2 matching over 13 bases. The sequence came from a girl aged 2 to 10 with congenital amegakaryocytic thrombocytopenia, due to receive a stem cell transplant. The CDR3 nucleotides are TGTGCCAGCGGACTGGGACTAGCGGGATGGAATGAGCAGTTCTTC. This sequence encodes CASGLGLAGWNEQFF.